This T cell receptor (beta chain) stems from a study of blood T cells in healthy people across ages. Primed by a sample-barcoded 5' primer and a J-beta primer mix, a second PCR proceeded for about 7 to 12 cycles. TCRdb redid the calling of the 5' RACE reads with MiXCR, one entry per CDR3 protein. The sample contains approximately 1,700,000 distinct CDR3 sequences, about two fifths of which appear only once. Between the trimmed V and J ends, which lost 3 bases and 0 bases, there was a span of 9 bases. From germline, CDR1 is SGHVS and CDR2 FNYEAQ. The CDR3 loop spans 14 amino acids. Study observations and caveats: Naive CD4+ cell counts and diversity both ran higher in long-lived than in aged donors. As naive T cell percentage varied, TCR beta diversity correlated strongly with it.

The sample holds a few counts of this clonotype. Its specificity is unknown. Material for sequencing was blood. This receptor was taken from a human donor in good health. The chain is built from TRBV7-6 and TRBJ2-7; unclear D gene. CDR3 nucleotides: TGTGCCAGCAGCTTCGACTCCCCCTCCTACGAGCAGTACTTC. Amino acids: CASSFDSPSYEQYF.